This TCR beta chain was sequenced in a study of radiotherapy plus CTLA-4 blockade in lung cancer. Overall study: With about a third of patients having disease control, objective responses were seen in approximately 18%.

Remarks on this clone: Its antigen is currently unknown.

The study's findings and limits: In blood, TCR clones derived from the tumor expanded after radiotherapy plus ipilimumab.

Produced via immunoSEQ multiplex PCR; TCRdb's table is partial and in-frame only. The profile shows roughly 66,000 clones, about 80% of them singletons. This clonotype was sampled from a human donor with non-small cell lung cancer who had a partial response to radiotherapy plus ipilimumab. This sample comprised peripheral blood, obtained from a patient treated with radiotherapy plus ipilimumab.

CDR3 loop: CASSGGPGLKSYEQYF. The DNA of the CDR3 is TGCGCCAGCAGCGGAGGCCCAGGACTAAAGTCCTACGAGCAGTACTTC. The chain is built from TRBV5-1 and TRBJ2-7; perhaps TRBD2 as D (6 bases). Germline CDR1 is SGHRS and CDR2 is YFSETQ. The CDR3 length is 16 residues. Deletions cut 4 bases from V and 1 base from J, with 18 bases between.